This record concerns one TCR beta chain sequence. The J segment lost 3 bases and the V segment lost 4 bases, leaving 2 bases of the junction unmatched. The CDR3 is 13 amino acids. Germline CDR1 is LGHNA and CDR2 is YSLEER. The sample is drawn from a study of Ad26.COV2.S vaccination and SARS-CoV-2 variants. Specified treatment: some 20 received Ad26.COV2.S at low or high dose, single or two shots; five or six received placebo; per-sample allocation not given. Specimens were obtained on day 63 following the first vaccine or placebo injection. Some clones are missing from TCRdb's copy, which holds only in-frame ones; the method was immunoSEQ multiplex PCR. The data contain about 440,000 clones, about nine tenths of them singletons.

The gene calls are TRBV4-3 and TRBJ2-7; TRBD2 matches at 8 bases. The sequencing here drew on peripheral blood, taken in a trial of Ad26.COV2.S vaccine versus placebo. The clonotype comes from a person between 18 and 65 years old who received the Ad26.COV2.S COVID-19 vaccine or a placebo. Here the CDR3 DNA reads TGCGCCAGCAGCCGCGGGAGGAACTACGAGCAGTACTTC. It codes for CASSRGRNYEQYF.